The 21 T cell receptor beta chains below all came from one sample that was sequenced in a study of cytomegalovirus exposure and HLA in healthy donors. PCR involved 60 Vbeta and 13 Jbeta primers. The method was immunoSEQ multiplex PCR; TCRdb's version includes in-frame clones alone and lacks a portion of them. The sample lists roughly 170,000 clones, roughly 84% occurring once. The specimen sequenced was PBMCs. These receptor sequences come from a girl between 2 and 10 years old in good health and CMV-seropositive.

Written as DNA, the CDR3 is TGTGCCAGCTCACCGCCGGGACAGGGAGGTTACGAGCAGTACTTC. Translation: CASSPPGQGGYEQYF. The chain uses TRBV18 and TRBJ2-7; 9 bases line up with TRBD1. The CDR3 contains 15 residues. Germline-derived CDR1 and CDR2 are KGHSH and LQKENI. V lost 3 bases and J lost 4; bases outside the gene matches: 7.

The chain carries TRBV18 and TRBJ1-1; maybe TRBD1 (6 bases). The CDR3 consists of 15 residues. Trimming cost V 6 bases and J 3 bases, with 17 bases left between them. Germline-derived CDR1 and CDR2 are KGHSH and LQKENI. The CDR3 sequence: CASSQDSGAHTEAFF. CDR3 sequence (DNA): TGTGCCAGCTCTCAGGACTCAGGGGCGCACACTGAAGCTTTCTTT.

The chain links TRBV2 to TRBJ2-1; weak D call: TRBD1 (6 bases). V lost 6 bases and J lost 7, with 10 bases in between. The CDR3 has 12 amino acids. Germline CDR1 reads SNHLY; CDR2 reads FYNNEI. CDR3 in DNA: TGTGCCAGCAGGCAAGGGACAAATGAGCAGTTCTTC. Its protein is CASRQGTNEQFF. Looking up the rest from reference TRBV2 and TRBJ2-1 gives the full variable domain: EPEVTQTPSHQVTQMGQEVILRCVPISNHLYFYWYRQILGQKVEFLVSFYNNEISEKSEIFDDQFSVERPDGSNFTLKIRSTKLEDSAMYFCASRQGTNEQFFGPGTRLTVL.

The chain joins TRBV9 to TRBJ2-7, with a weak D call TRBD2 (5 bases). V was pared by 4 bases and J by 5 bases, with 13 bases between. This CDR3 has 13 amino acids. Germline-derived CDR1 and CDR2 are SGDLS and YYNGEE. CDR3 residues: CASSSRMGDEQYF. The CDR3 DNA follows: TGTGCCAGCAGCTCCCGCATGGGAGACGAGCAGTACTTC.

The V call is TRBV6-5, the J call TRBJ2-5; D perhaps matches TRBD1 (6 bases). The J call may be faulty, since TRBJ2-7 better matches the DNA end. This CDR3 comprises 13 residues. CDR1 and CDR2 (germline): MNHEY, SVGAGI. CDR3 loop: CASSYEGAYEQYF. CDR3 nucleotide sequence: TGTGCCAGCAGTTATGAGGGGGCCTACGAGCAGTACTTC.

The rearrangement uses TRBV28 and TRBJ1-5, with D tentatively TRBD1 (6 bases). This CDR3 contains 16 residues. CDR1 is MDHEN and CDR2 is SYDVKM in the germline V gene. V was clipped by 6 bases and J by 0 bases, with 15 bases between them. CDR3 region: CASSQDSLYSNQPQHF. In nucleotides, the CDR3 is TGTGCCAGCAGCCAGGACAGCCTGTATAGCAATCAGCCCCAGCATTTT. Looking up the rest from reference TRBV28 and TRBJ1-5 gives the full variable domain: DVKVTQSSRYLVKRTGEKVFLECVQDMDHENMFWYRQDPGLGLRLIYFSYDVKMKEKGDIPEGYSVSREKKERFSLILESASTNQTSMYLCASSQDSLYSNQPQHFGDGTRLSIL.

This clone was seen a few times. The rearrangement joins TRBV30 to TRBJ2-3; TRBD2 is a possible D gene (6 bases). Germline CDR1 GTSNPN, CDR2 SVGIG (reference sequence). Trimming pared 8 bases from V and 6 bases from J, leaving 15 bases between. The CDR3 runs 12 residues. DNA of the CDR3: TGTGCCGGCATTCGTGGAGGGGATACGCAGTATTTT. Residues: CAGIRGGDTQYF.

On this clone: An end of the junction differs from the germline gene, which may be a read error. The V call is TRBV2, the J call TRBJ2-4, with 11 nucleotides matching TRBD1. The CDR3 loop spans 14 amino acids. The germline V gene has CDR1 SNHLY and CDR2 FYNNEI. CDR3 residues: CASRGDRGGNVQYF. The DNA for the CDR3 is TGTGCCAGCAGGGGGGACAGGGGGGGAAACGTTCAGTACTTC.

CDR3 bases: TGTGCCAGCAGCCTCGGAGTACTCTCTGGAAACACCATATATTTT. It specifies CASSLGVLSGNTIYF. The rearrangement uses TRBV6-6 and TRBJ1-3, with D unresolved. Germline CDR1 and CDR2: MNHNY and SVGAGI (reference sequence). There are 15 residues in the CDR3. The ends were cut back, 6 bases at V and 0 bases at J, with 12 bases in the middle.

The chain employs TRBV14 and TRBJ1-4; TRBD1 matches at 7 bases. CDR3 length: 13 amino acids. Germline V lookup: CDR1 SGHDN, CDR2 FVKESK. After removal of 4 bases from V and 7 bases from J, the junction contained 3 bases not matched to a gene. The CDR3 nucleotides are TGTGCCAGCAGCCGTCGGACAGGTGAAAAACTGTTTTTT. Translating it yields CASSRRTGEKLFF.

The V call is TRBV5-1, the J call TRBJ2-7; 9 bases fit TRBD2. The CDR3 covers 17 residues. Germline V gene data show CDR1 as SGHRS and CDR2 as YFSETQ. V gave up 3 bases and J gave up 4 bases; unmatched junction bases: 14. Here the CDR3 reads CASSSAPGLAKLYEQYF. CDR3 sequence (DNA): TGCGCCAGCAGCTCGGCCCCGGGACTAGCAAAATTATACGAGCAGTACTTC.

This clone showed up just once. Other DNA sequences within the sample encode an identical CDR3. The chain carries TRBV12-5 and TRBJ1-6; D is unclear. This CDR3 is built from 14 residues. From germline, CDR1 is LGHNT and CDR2 FRNRAP. V lost 11 bases, J lost 5 bases, and 16 bases lay in between. As DNA, the CDR3 is TGTGCTTCTACCACCTGGCAGGATAATTCACCCCTCCACTTT. As protein: CASTTWQDNSPLHF.

The chain combines TRBV25-1 with TRBJ1-4; 7 bases are shared with TRBD1. CDR3 size: 14 residues. Trimming removed 6 bases from V and 10 bases from J; junction bases left unmatched: 11. Germline CDR1 reads MGHDK; CDR2 reads SYGVNS. The CDR3 DNA reads TGTGCCAGCAGGGAAGGACAGGCCTCCGGAAAACTGTTTTTT. Translating it yields CASREGQASGKLFF.

This chain uses TRBV6-5 with TRBJ2-2; 9 bases map to TRBD1. Germline loops: CDR1 MNHEY, CDR2 SVGAGI. V gave up 4 bases and J gave up 8 bases; unmatched junction bases: 8. CDR3 length equals 15 residues. The CDR3 sequence: CASSSYRGQGGELFF. Written as DNA, the CDR3 is TGTGCCAGCAGTTCTTACAGGGGGCAAGGTGGGGAGCTGTTTTTT.

This clone was found once. V gene TRBV4-1 combines with J gene TRBJ2-1; 9 nucleotides align to TRBD1. In germline, CDR1 is MGHRA, CDR2 YSYEKL. Unmatched junction bases numbered 7, after V lost 0 bases and J lost 4 bases. The CDR3 contains 17 residues. CDR3 sequence: CASSQDRGGTGYNEQFF. The CDR3 DNA sequence: TGCGCCAGCAGCCAAGATAGGGGGGGGACAGGGTACAATGAGCAGTTCTTC.

The V call is TRBV27, the J call TRBJ2-1; D gene unclear. Between the trimmed V and J ends, which lost 6 bases and 5 bases, there was a span of 17 bases. The CDR3 covers 15 residues. In germline, CDR1 is MNHEY, CDR2 SMNVEV (reference sequence). Here the CDR3 DNA reads TGTGCCAGCAGCCCCGCCCTCGACTGGGACAATGAGCAGTTCTTC. This codes for CASSPALDWDNEQFF.

The chain is built from TRBV7-9 and TRBJ1-1, with D tentatively TRBD1 (5 bases). V was trimmed by 5 bases and J by 7 bases, leaving 26 bases between them. The CDR3 sequence is 17 residues long. Germline V gene sequence: CDR1 SEHNR, CDR2 FQNEAQ (reference sequence). CDR3 sequence (DNA): TGTGCCAGCAGCAAAAAAGGTTATGCCAGGGTGGTGGGTGAAGCTTTCTTT. Its translation: CASSKKGYARVVGEAFF.

The gene calls are TRBV7-3 and TRBJ2-3; 7 bases are a match to TRBD2. Germline CDR1 reads SGHTA; CDR2 reads FQGTGA. J was trimmed by 4 bases and V by 10 bases; bases with no gene match: 14. The CDR3 is 15 amino acids. The CDR3 region is CATSRVGGPSDTQYF. CDR3 DNA: TGTGCCACCTCCCGGGTGGGAGGGCCTTCAGATACGCAGTATTTT.

The gene calls are TRBV19 and TRBJ2-2, with unresolved D. The CDR3 length is 12 residues. The ends were cut back, 10 bases at V and 3 bases at J, with 9 bases in the middle. In germline, CDR1 is LNHDA, CDR2 SQIVND (reference sequence). The CDR3 region is CATAGDTGELFF. The CDR3 region has the DNA TGTGCCACCGCAGGTGACACCGGGGAGCTGTTTTTT. The whole variable domain, remainder taken from reference TRBV19 and TRBJ2-2, is DGGITQSPKYLFRKEGQNVTLSCEQNLNHDAMYWYRQDPGQGLRLIYYSQIVNDFQKGDIAEGYSVSREKKESFPLTVTSAQKNPTAFYLCATAGDTGELFFGEGSRLTVL.

This chain links TRBV5-1 with TRBJ2-2; the D is unclear. V lost 2 bases, J lost 3 bases, and 2 bases lay in between. CDR3 length: 12 residues. Per the germline V gene, CDR1 is SGHRS and CDR2 is YFSETQ. CDR3 nucleotide sequence: TGCGCCAGCAGCTTCGACACCGGGGAGCTGTTTTTT. Translated, it gives CASSFDTGELFF.

The DNA for the CDR3 is TGTGCCAGCAGTTCCCTGAGAATAGCCGTAACTAGGGCCACTGAAGCTTTCTTT. This encodes CASSSLRIAVTRATEAFF. The V call is TRBV28, the J call TRBJ1-1; D not certain. Germline values: CDR1 MDHEN, CDR2 SYDVKM. Trimming left V 4 bases short and J 4 bases short, with 25 bases between. There are 18 residues in the CDR3.